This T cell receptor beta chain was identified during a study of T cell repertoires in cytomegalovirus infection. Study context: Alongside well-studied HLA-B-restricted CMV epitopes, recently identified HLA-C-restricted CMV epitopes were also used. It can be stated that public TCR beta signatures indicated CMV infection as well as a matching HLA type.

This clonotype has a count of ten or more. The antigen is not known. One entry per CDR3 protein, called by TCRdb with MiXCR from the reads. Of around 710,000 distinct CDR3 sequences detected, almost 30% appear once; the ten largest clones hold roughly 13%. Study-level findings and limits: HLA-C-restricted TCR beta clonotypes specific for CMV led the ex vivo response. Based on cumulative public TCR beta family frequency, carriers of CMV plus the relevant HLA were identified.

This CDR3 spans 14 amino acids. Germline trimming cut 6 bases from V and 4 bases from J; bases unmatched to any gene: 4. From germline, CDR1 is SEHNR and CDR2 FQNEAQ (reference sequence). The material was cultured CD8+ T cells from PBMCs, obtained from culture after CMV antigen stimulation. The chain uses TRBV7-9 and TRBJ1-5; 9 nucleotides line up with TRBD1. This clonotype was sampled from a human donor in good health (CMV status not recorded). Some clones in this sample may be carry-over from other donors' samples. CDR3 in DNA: TGTGCCAGCAGTCGAGGGACAGGGAATCAGCCCCAGCATTTT. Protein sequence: CASSRGTGNQPQHF.